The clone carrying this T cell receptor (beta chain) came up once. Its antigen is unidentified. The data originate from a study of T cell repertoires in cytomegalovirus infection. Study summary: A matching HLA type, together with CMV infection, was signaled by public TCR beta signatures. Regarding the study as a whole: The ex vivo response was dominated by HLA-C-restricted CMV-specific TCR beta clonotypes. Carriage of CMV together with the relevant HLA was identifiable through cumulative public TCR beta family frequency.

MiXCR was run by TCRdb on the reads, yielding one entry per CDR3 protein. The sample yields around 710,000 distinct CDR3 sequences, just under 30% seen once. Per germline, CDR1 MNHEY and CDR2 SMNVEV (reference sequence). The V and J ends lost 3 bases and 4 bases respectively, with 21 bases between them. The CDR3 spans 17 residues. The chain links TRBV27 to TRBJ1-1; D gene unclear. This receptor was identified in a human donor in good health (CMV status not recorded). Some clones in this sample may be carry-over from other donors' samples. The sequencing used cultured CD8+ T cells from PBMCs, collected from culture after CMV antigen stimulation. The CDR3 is CASSFSRYEIRGTEAFF. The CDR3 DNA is TGTGCCAGCAGTTTCTCCCGGTATGAGATACGGGGCACTGAAGCTTTCTTT.